Below, 29 T cell receptor beta chains from the same sample are listed, as sequenced in a study of blood T cell repertoires in COVID-19. Produced via immunoSEQ multiplex PCR; TCRdb's table is partial and in-frame only. The sample shows about 190,000 clones, more than 75% of them seen only once. Sequencing was performed on PBMCs or T cells enriched from blood (not recorded which). These receptor sequences come from a woman in her forties or fifties with acute COVID-19.

DNA for the CDR3: TGTGCCAGCAAAAGCGGGGGGGGCGACGGGGAGCTGTTTTTT. This sequence encodes CASKSGGGDGELFF. V gene TRBV28 combines with J gene TRBJ2-2; 10 nucleotides match TRBD2. V dropped 7 bases and J dropped 7; count of bases not matched to a gene: 6. The CDR3 length is 14 residues. CDR1 and CDR2 from the germline V gene are MDHEN and SYDVKM.

As concerns this clone: One end of the junction is discordant with germline, which a read error may explain. The chain recombines TRBV4-2 with TRBJ1-6; D is undetermined. The germline V gene has CDR1 LGHNA and CDR2 YNFKEQ. CDR3 size: 17 residues. The CDR3 here is CASSQDPLGSDNSPVHF. The CDR3 bases are TGTGCCAGCAGCCAAGACCCCCTGGGCTCGGATAATTCACCCGTCCACTTT.

The rearrangement links TRBV2 to TRBJ2-2; 9 bases are shared with TRBD1. After removal of 3 bases from V and 7 bases from J, the junction contained 9 bases not matched to a gene. The CDR3 has 16 residues. Germline V gives CDR1 SNHLY, CDR2 FYNNEI. CDR3 in amino acids: CASSDNLGQGIGELFF. CDR3 DNA: TGTGCCAGCAGTGATAACCTGGGACAGGGAATCGGGGAGCTGTTTTTT.

This clone was observed a handful of times. The chain has TRBV6-2 or TRBV6-3 and TRBJ1-1; D gene uncertain. The CDR3 length is 12 residues. Trimming took off 4 bases at V and 8 bases at J, with 11 bases between the two ends. Germline values: CDR1 MNHEY, CDR2 SVGEGT. CDR3 sequence: CASSWTGSEAFF. As DNA, the CDR3 is TGTGCCAGCAGTTGGACGGGGTCCGAAGCTTTCTTT.

The chain couples TRBV9 to TRBJ2-5, with D unclear. The length of the CDR3 is 13 residues. With 0 bases removed from V and 3 bases from J, the gap between germline ends came to 6 bases. The germline V gene encodes CDR1 SGDLS and CDR2 YYNGEE. CDR3 region: CASSVGGEETQYF. The CDR3, as DNA: TGTGCCAGCAGCGTAGGAGGAGAAGAGACCCAGTACTTC.

This clone was counted between two and nine times. The V gene is TRBV4-1, the J gene TRBJ1-3, with no clear D. V was clipped by 1 base and J by 4 bases, with 2 bases between them. CDR1 is MGHRA and CDR2 is YSYEKL in the germline V gene. This CDR3 contains 12 residues. The CDR3 here is CASSQAGNTIYF. As DNA, the CDR3 is TGCGCCAGCAGCCAAGCGGGAAACACCATATATTTT.

This clone showed up just once. This chain links TRBV2 with TRBJ2-5; 9 bases align to TRBD1. J was trimmed by 5 bases and V by 6 bases; bases with no gene match: 10. Per the germline V gene, CDR1 is SNHLY and CDR2 is FYNNEI. The CDR3 contains 15 residues. The CDR3: CASRPNRGHGETQYF. The CDR3 coding sequence is TGTGCCAGCAGACCCAACAGGGGGCATGGGGAGACCCAGTACTTC.

This rearrangement joins TRBV18 to TRBJ1-4, with D maybe TRBD1 (6 bases). The CDR3 has 15 residues. The V end lost 0 bases, the J end lost 5 bases, and 10 bases lay between the germline ends. CDR1 is KGHSH, CDR2 LQKENI, per germline. The CDR3 here is CASSPPKGVNEKLFF. In DNA form, the CDR3 reads TGTGCCAGCTCACCACCGAAGGGGGTCAATGAAAAACTGTTTTTT.

CDR3 coding DNA: TGTGCCAGCTCACCATGGCGAGGAGAGGACTATGGCTACACCTTC. Translated: CASSPWRGEDYGYTF. The rearrangement uses TRBV18 and TRBJ1-2; no firm D call. This CDR3 has 15 amino acids. Germline CDR1 KGHSH, CDR2 LQKENI. Between the trimmed V and J ends, which lost 2 bases and 3 bases, there was a span of 13 bases.

J is TRBJ2-3 and V is TRBV19, with D possibly TRBD2 on 7 matching bases. V lost 5 bases, J lost 4 bases, and 13 bases lay in between. In germline, CDR1 is LNHDA, CDR2 SQIVND (reference sequence). The CDR3 is 14 amino acids. In nucleotides, the CDR3 is TGTGCCAGTAGTCCTCGGGGGGCACCAGATACGCAGTATTTT. This gives the protein CASSPRGAPDTQYF.

This chain links TRBV6-9 with TRBJ1-1; D gene uncertain. The CDR3 spans 18 residues. Germline V gene lookup returns CDR1 MNHGY and CDR2 SVAAGI. Trimming took off 7 bases at V and 0 bases at J, with 24 bases between the two ends. The CDR3 DNA reads TGTGCCAGCACCACGCCCCGTAGTTGGAGTGGTTTGAACACTGAAGCTTTCTTT. Encoded protein: CASTTPRSWSGLNTEAFF.

V usage is TRBV5-5 and J usage is TRBJ1-2; D remains unclear. CDR1 and CDR2 (germline): SGHKS, YYEKEE (reference sequence). This CDR3 region has 14 residues. Trimming took 0 bases from V and 8 from J, leaving 14 bases between them. The CDR3 DNA reads TGTGCCAGCAGCTTGGCGTCCGGGGTGGACGGCTACACCTTC. Translated, it gives CASSLASGVDGYTF.

This chain connects TRBV7-9 to TRBJ1-5, with 7 bases lining up with TRBD1. The CDR3 is made up of 15 amino acids. The germline CDR1 and CDR2 sequences are SEHNR and FQNEAQ (reference sequence). J was trimmed by 4 bases and V by 7 bases; bases with no gene match: 10. CDR3 in DNA: TGTGCCAGCAAACGGCGGGGACAGATGAATCAGCCCCAGCATTTT. It encodes CASKRRGQMNQPQHF.

This rearrangement joins TRBV7-8 to TRBJ2-7; TRBD1 aligns across 8 bases. This CDR3 contains 15 residues. Germline values: CDR1 SGHVS, CDR2 FQNEAQ. After removal of 3 bases from V and 3 bases from J, the junction contained 7 bases not matched to a gene. The CDR3 region has the DNA TGTGCCAGCAGCTTCGCCCCGGACAGGGTCTACGAGCAGTACGTC. This codes for CASSFAPDRVYEQYV.

The chain recombines TRBV2 with TRBJ2-1; D is perhaps TRBD2 (6 bases). Germline assignment: CDR1 SNHLY and CDR2 FYNNEI. The germline V and J ends were trimmed by 6 bases and 9 bases, with 15 bases remaining between them. CDR3 length: 13 amino acids. CDR3 DNA sequence: TGTGCCAGCAGACCTCAAGTGGGGGGTGAGCAGTTCTTC. Its protein is CASRPQVGGEQFF.

The chain employs TRBV3-1 (or the pseudogene TRBV3-2) and TRBJ2-5, with 10 bases fitting TRBD1. The CDR3 is 13 amino acids. After removal of 5 bases from V and 5 bases from J, the junction contained 2 bases not matched to a gene. Germline V gene sequence: CDR1 LGHDT, CDR2 YNNKEL (reference sequence). For the CDR3, the DNA is TGTGCCAGCAGCAGGGGACAGGGGGAGACCCAGTACTTC. Amino acid sequence: CASSRGQGETQYF.

This rearrangement joins TRBV29-1 to TRBJ2-3, with 11 positions matching TRBD2. Germline V lookup: CDR1 SQVTM, CDR2 ANQGSEA. There are 15 residues in the CDR3. Trimming cost V 6 bases and J 4 bases; bases outside gene matches: 9. CDR3 residues: CSVDSGGDPSDTQYF. CDR3 coding DNA: TGCAGCGTAGATAGCGGGGGGGATCCTTCAGATACGCAGTATTTT.

J is TRBJ1-6 and V is TRBV3-1 (or the pseudogene TRBV3-2); TRBD1 aligns across 10 bases. CDR1 and CDR2 from the germline V gene are LGHDT and YNNKEL (reference sequence). The CDR3 has 14 residues. J gave up 8 bases and V 8 bases, and 6 bases lay outside the gene matches. CDR3 in amino acids: CASGDRGVDSPLHF. In DNA, the CDR3 is TGTGCCAGCGGGGACAGGGGTGTGGATTCACCCCTCCACTTT.

The chain is built from TRBV11-2 and TRBJ1-5; TRBD1 matches 8 bases. The CDR3 has 16 residues. V lost 4 bases, J lost 1 base, and 6 bases stayed unmatched. The germline CDR1 and CDR2 sequences are SGHAT and FQNNGV. The CDR3, as DNA: TGTGCCAGCAGCTCGACAGGGGTTGGAAGCAATCAGCCCCAGCATTTT. This gives the protein CASSSTGVGSNQPQHF.

The V and J genes are TRBV9 and TRBJ2-3; TRBD1 matches 7 bases. CDR3 size: 15 residues. CDR1 and CDR2 (germline): SGDLS, YYNGEE. The J segment lost 5 bases and the V segment lost 4 bases, leaving 10 bases of the junction unmatched. CDR3 in DNA: TGTGCCAGCAGCCAAACCCCAGGGGGAAGAGATACGCAGTATTTT. Translating gives CASSQTPGGRDTQYF. The complete variable domain, with remaining parts taken from reference TRBV9 and TRBJ2-3, reads DSGVTQTPKHLITATGQRVTLRCSPRSGDLSVYWYQQSLDQGLQFLIQYYNGEERAKGNILERFSAQQFPDLHSELNLSSLELGDSALYFCASSQTPGGRDTQYFGPGTRLTVL.

The chain uses TRBV6-2 or TRBV6-3 and TRBJ1-5; D unclear. The CDR3 spans 15 residues. Trimming left V 6 bases short and J 6 bases short, with 18 bases between. The germline V gene encodes CDR1 MNHEY and CDR2 SVGEGT. This CDR3 reads CASSLGLVPTQPQHF. The CDR3 nucleotides are TGTGCCAGCAGCCTCGGTTTGGTCCCTACTCAGCCCCAGCATTTT.

The chain has TRBV5-1 and TRBJ2-5, with D maybe TRBD1 (5 bases). Per germline, CDR1 SGHRS and CDR2 YFSETQ. V was pared by 4 bases and J by 5 bases, with 18 bases between. The length of the CDR3 is 15 residues. CDR3 sequence: CASSPPRGVEETQYF. In DNA form, the CDR3 reads TGCGCCAGCAGCCCTCCTAGGGGTGTGGAGGAGACCCAGTACTTC.

The chain carries TRBV28 and TRBJ2-5; 8 bases are shared with TRBD2. CDR1 is MDHEN and CDR2 is SYDVKM in the germline V gene. With 3 bases clipped from V and 2 bases from J, the junction kept 20 bases outside the gene matches. CDR3 length equals 20 residues. CDR3 residues: CASSFGAGALNRNPQETQYF. The CDR3 DNA reads TGTGCCAGCAGTTTTGGAGCGGGGGCCTTGAATCGAAATCCTCAAGAGACCCAGTACTTC.

This chain links TRBV19 with TRBJ1-4, with D possibly TRBD1 on 5 matching bases. CDR1 is LNHDA and CDR2 is SQIVND in the germline V gene (reference sequence). The CDR3 loop spans 15 amino acids. V lost 7 bases, J lost 3 bases, and 15 bases lay in between. As DNA, the CDR3 is TGTGCCAGTAAAAATAGGGGATCCGCTAATGAAAAACTGTTTTTT. This gives the protein CASKNRGSANEKLFF. The variable domain in full, completed from reference TRBV19 and TRBJ1-4, reads DGGITQSPKYLFRKEGQNVTLSCEQNLNHDAMYWYRQDPGQGLRLIYYSQIVNDFQKGDIAEGYSVSREKKESFPLTVTSAQKNPTAFYLCASKNRGSANEKLFFGSGTQLSVL.

This clone has more than one count but fewer than ten. The chain recombines TRBV6-5 with TRBJ1-5; TRBD1 is a possible D gene (5 bases). CDR1 is MNHEY and CDR2 is SVGAGI in the germline V gene. This CDR3 spans 16 amino acids. The V end lost 0 bases, the J end lost 6 bases, and 15 bases lay between the germline ends. The CDR3 here is CASSYSSRGGFQPQHF. CDR3 coding DNA: TGTGCCAGCAGTTACTCGAGTCGGGGGGGGTTTCAGCCCCAGCATTTT.

The chain carries TRBV6-5 and TRBJ1-2; 9 nucleotides align to TRBD1. V gave up 2 bases and J gave up 4 bases; unmatched junction bases: 5. This CDR3 has 15 amino acids. From germline, CDR1 is MNHEY and CDR2 SVGAGI. The CDR3 protein is CASSYATGGAYGYTF. The CDR3 coding sequence is TGTGCCAGCAGTTACGCGACAGGGGGTGCCTATGGCTACACCTTC.

The V call is TRBV5-5, the J call TRBJ2-7; D not certain. CDR3 size: 13 residues. Trimming cost V 2 bases and J 1 base, with 7 bases left between them. Germline CDR1 is SGHKS and CDR2 is YYEKEE (reference sequence). CDR3 DNA: TGTGCCAGCAGCTTTGTACAGTCCTACGAGCAGTACGTC. The encoded protein is CASSFVQSYEQYV.

This chain links TRBV5-6 with TRBJ1-3, with 8 bases lining up with TRBD1. Germline-derived CDR1 and CDR2 are SGHDT and YYEEEE. There are 16 residues in the CDR3. The V segment lost 4 bases and the J segment 2 bases; nucleotides outside the gene matches: 8. The CDR3 region has the DNA TGTGCCAGCAGCCTATGGACAGGGTATGCTGGAAACACCATATATTTT. The encoded protein is CASSLWTGYAGNTIYF.

This chain joins TRBV10-2 and TRBJ2-1, with TRBD1 matching 8 bases. V dropped 7 bases and J dropped 7; count of bases not matched to a gene: 6. CDR1 WSHSY and CDR2 SAAADI come from the germline V gene. The CDR3 runs to 13 residues. CDR3 DNA sequence: TGCGCCAGCAATGGACAGGGAGTGAATGAGCAGTTCTTC. Its protein product is CASNGQGVNEQFF.